This T cell receptor (beta chain) was captured by sequencing in a study of shared clonotypes between healthy human individuals. Per the original methods: ImmunoSEQ junction-only sequences lacked quality scores, so their filtering differed. This table comes from immunoSEQ multiplex PCR, and its TCRdb copy is limited to in-frame clones, with some not included. V and J calls plus clone size are reproduced from that table; the DNA served to infer D and trimming. Among about 710,000 clones listed, 60% to 75% were seen once. This receptor was identified in a woman in her 30s in good health. Sequenced sample: memory CD4+ T cells sorted from blood. The subset is: CD45RA-negative fraction.

CDR3 in amino acids: CASRRLRGTEAFF. As DNA, the CDR3 is TGTGCCAGCAGGAGACTACGGGGGACTGAAGCTTTCTTT. This chain links TRBV6-5 with TRBJ1-1; D perhaps matches TRBD1 (5 bases). This CDR3 has 13 amino acids. CDR1 and CDR2 (germline): MNHEY, SVGAGI. The V end was cut by 6 bases, the J end by 5 bases, with 13 bases between.